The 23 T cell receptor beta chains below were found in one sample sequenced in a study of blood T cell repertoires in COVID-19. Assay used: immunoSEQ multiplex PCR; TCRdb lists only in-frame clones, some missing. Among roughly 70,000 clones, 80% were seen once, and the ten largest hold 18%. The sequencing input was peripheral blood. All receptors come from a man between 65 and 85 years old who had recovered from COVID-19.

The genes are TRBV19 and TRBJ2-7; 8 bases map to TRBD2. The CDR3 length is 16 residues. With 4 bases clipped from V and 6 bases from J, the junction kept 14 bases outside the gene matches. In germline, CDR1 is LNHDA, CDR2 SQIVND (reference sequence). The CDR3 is CASSTRRLAGGGEQYF. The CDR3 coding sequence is TGTGCCAGTAGTACCCGACGCCTCGCGGGGGGAGGCGAGCAGTACTTC.

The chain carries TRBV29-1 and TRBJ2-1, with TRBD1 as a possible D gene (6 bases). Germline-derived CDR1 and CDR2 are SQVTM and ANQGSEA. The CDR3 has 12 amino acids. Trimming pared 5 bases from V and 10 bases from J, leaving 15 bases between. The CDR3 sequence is CSVPNRVGEQFF. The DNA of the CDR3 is TGCAGCGTTCCCAACAGGGTAGGCGAGCAGTTCTTC.

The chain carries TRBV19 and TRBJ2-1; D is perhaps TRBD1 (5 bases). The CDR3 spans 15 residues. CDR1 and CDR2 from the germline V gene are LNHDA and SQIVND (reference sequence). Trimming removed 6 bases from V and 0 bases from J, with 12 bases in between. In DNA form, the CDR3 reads TGTGCCAGTAGCGACCAAGGGGTCTCCTACAATGAGCAGTTCTTC. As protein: CASSDQGVSYNEQFF. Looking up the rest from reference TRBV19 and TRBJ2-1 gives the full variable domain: DGGITQSPKYLFRKEGQNVTLSCEQNLNHDAMYWYRQDPGQGLRLIYYSQIVNDFQKGDIAEGYSVSREKKESFPLTVTSAQKNPTAFYLCASSDQGVSYNEQFFGPGTRLTVL.

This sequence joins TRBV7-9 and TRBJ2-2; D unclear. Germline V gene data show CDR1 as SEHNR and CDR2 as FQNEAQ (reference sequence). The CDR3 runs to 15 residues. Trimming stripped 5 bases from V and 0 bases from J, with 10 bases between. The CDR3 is CASSLSRANTGELFF. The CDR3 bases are TGTGCCAGCAGCCTTAGCAGAGCGAACACCGGGGAGCTGTTTTTT.

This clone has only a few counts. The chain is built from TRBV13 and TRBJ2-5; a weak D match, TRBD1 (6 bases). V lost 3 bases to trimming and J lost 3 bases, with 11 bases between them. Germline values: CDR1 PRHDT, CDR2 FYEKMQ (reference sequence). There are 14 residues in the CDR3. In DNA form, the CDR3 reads TGTGCCAGCAGCTTGGGGGCTTCTGAAGAGACCCAGTACTTC. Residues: CASSLGASEETQYF.

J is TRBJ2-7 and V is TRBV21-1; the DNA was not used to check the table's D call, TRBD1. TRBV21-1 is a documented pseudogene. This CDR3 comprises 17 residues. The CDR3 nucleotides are TGTGCCAGTCCCCGAAGGGACGTGGGGGCCCCTTTCTACGAGCAGTACTTC. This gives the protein CASPRRDVGAPFYEQYF.

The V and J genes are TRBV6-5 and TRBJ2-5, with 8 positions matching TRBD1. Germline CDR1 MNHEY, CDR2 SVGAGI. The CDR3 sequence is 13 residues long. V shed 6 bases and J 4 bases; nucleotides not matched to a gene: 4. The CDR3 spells CASSRDRIETQYF. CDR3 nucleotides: TGTGCCAGCAGCCGGGACAGGATAGAGACCCAGTACTTC.

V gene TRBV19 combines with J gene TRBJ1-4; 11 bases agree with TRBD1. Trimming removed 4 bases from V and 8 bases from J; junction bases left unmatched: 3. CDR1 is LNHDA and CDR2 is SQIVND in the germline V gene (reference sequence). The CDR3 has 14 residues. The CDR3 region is CASSTGQGGEKLFF. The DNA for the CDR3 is TGTGCCAGTAGTACGGGACAGGGGGGAGAAAAACTGTTTTTT.

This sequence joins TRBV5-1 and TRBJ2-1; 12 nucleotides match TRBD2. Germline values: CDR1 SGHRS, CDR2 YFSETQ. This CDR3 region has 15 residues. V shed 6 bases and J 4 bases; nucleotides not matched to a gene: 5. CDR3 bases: TGCGCCAGCACCCTGACTAGCGGGAGTTACAATGAGCAGTTCTTC. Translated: CASTLTSGSYNEQFF.

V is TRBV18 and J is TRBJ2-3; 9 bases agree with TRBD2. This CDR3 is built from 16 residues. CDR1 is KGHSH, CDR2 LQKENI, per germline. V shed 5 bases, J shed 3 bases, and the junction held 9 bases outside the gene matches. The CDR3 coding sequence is TGTGCCAGCTCAGATTTAGCGGGAGCTGGAACAGATACGCAGTATTTT. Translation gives CASSDLAGAGTDTQYF.

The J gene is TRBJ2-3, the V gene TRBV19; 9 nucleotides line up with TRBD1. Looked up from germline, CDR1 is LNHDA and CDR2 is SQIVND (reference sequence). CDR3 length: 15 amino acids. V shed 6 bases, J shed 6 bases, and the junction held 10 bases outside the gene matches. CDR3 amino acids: CASRPGTGYLDTQYF. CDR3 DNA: TGTGCCAGTAGACCCGGGACAGGGTACCTCGATACGCAGTATTTT. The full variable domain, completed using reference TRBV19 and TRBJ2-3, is DGGITQSPKYLFRKEGQNVTLSCEQNLNHDAMYWYRQDPGQGLRLIYYSQIVNDFQKGDIAEGYSVSREKKESFPLTVTSAQKNPTAFYLCASRPGTGYLDTQYFGPGTRLTVL.

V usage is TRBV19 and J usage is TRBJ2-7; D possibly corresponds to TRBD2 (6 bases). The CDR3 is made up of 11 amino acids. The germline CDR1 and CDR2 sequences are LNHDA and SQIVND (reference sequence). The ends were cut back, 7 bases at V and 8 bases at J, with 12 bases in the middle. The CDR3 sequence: CASTSGWQQYF. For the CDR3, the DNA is TGTGCCAGTACGAGCGGGTGGCAGCAGTACTTC.

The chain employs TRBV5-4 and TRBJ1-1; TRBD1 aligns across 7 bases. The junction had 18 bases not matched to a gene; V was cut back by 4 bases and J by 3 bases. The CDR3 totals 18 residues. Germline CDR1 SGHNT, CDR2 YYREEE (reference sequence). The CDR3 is CASSPPGAGGFPDTEAFF. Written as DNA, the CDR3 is TGTGCCAGCAGCCCCCCCGGGGCAGGGGGATTTCCAGACACTGAAGCTTTCTTT.

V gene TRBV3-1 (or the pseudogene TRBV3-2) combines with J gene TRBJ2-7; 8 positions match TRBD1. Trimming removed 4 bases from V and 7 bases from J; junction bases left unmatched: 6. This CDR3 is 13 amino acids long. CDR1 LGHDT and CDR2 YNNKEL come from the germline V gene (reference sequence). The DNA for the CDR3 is TGTGCCAGCAGCCCGCCGGACAGGGCGGAGCAGTACTTC. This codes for CASSPPDRAEQYF.

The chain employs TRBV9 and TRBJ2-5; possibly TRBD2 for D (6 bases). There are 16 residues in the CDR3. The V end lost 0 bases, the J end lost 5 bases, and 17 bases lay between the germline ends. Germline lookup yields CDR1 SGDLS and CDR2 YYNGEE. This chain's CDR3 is CASSVDSQGGLETQYF. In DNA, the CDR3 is TGTGCCAGCAGCGTAGATAGCCAGGGAGGTTTGGAGACCCAGTACTTC.

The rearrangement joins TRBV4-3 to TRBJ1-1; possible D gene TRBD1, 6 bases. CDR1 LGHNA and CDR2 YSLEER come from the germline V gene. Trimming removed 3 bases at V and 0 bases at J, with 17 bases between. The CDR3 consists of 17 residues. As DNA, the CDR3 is TGCGCCAGCAGCCACCTTGATCCGGGACACATGAACACTGAAGCTTTCTTT. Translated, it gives CASSHLDPGHMNTEAFF.

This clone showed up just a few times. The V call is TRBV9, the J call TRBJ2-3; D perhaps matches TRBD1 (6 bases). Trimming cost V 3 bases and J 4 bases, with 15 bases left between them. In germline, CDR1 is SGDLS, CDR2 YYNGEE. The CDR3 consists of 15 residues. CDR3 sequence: CASSALGTSADTQYF. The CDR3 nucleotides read TGTGCCAGCAGCGCGCTGGGGACATCGGCAGATACGCAGTATTTT.

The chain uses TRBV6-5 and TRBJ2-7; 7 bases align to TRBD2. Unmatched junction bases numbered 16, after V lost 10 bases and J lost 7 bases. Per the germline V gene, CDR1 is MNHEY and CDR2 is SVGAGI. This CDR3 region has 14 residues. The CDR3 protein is CATSTGLTGLEQYF. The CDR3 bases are TGTGCCACCTCCACGGGACTAACGGGGTTAGAGCAGTACTTC.

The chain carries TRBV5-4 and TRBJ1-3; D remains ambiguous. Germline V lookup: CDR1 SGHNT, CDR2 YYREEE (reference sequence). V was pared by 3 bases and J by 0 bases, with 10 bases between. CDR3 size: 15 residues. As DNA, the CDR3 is TGTGCCAGCAGCTCGCAGGTTAGCTCTGGAAACACCATATATTTT. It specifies CASSSQVSSGNTIYF.

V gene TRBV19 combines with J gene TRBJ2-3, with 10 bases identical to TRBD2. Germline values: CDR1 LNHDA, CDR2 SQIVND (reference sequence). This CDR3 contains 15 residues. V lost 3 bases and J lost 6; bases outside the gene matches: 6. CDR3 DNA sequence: TGTGCCAGTAGTATTAGCGGGGGGCGCTCGGATACGCAGTATTTT. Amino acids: CASSISGGRSDTQYF.

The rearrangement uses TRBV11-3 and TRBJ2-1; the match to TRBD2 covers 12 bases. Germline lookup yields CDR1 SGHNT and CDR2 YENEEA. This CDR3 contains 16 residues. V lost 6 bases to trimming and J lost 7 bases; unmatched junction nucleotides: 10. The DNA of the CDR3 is TGTGCCAGCAGATCTTCTAGCGGGGGGGCTGGTAATGAGCAGTTCTTC. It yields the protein CASRSSSGGAGNEQFF. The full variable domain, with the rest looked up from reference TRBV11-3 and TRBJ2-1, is EAGVVQSPRYKIIEKKQPVAFWCNPISGHNTLYWYLQNLGQGPELLIRYENEEAVDDSQLPKDRFSAERLKGVDSTLKIQPAELGDSAVYLCASRSSSGGAGNEQFFGPGTRLTVL.

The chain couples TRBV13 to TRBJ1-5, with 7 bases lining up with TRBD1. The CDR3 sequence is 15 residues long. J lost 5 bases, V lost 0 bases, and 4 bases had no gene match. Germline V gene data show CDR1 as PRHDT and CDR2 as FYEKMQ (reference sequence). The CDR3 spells CASSLGGQLHQPQHF. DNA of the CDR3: TGTGCCAGCAGCTTAGGGGGACAGCTCCATCAGCCCCAGCATTTT.

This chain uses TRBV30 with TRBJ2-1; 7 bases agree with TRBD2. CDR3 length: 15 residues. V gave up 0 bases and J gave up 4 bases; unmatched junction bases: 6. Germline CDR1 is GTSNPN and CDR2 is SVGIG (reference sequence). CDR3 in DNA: TGTGCCTGGAGTGTAAATAGCGGGTCTTACAATGAGCAGTTCTTC. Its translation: CAWSVNSGSYNEQFF.